This T cell receptor (beta chain) was captured by sequencing in a study of blood T cell repertoires in COVID-19. Study background: Samples representing acute and convalescent COVID-19 were sourced from the United States, Italy and Spain.

Assay: immunoSEQ multiplex PCR; the TCRdb copy retains only in-frame clones and omits some. The table shows around 200,000 clones, with roughly nine tenths occurring only once. V was cut by 6 bases and J by 1 base, with 7 bases left in between. Looked up from germline, CDR1 is SGHAT and CDR2 is FQNNGV. The CDR3 extends over 13 amino acids. The V call is TRBV11-2, the J call TRBJ1-5; the D is unclear. The specimen sequenced was peripheral blood. This TCR came from a man in his sixties or seventies with active or convalescent COVID-19. CDR3 sequence: CASSTYSNQPQHF. For the CDR3, the DNA is TGTGCCAGCAGTACCTACAGCAATCAGCCCCAGCATTTT.